The sequence of this TCR beta chain was determined in a study of cytomegalovirus exposure and HLA in healthy donors. Study-wide findings and caveats: Most TCR sequences were rare, but some public TCRs occurred in many donors.

Germline CDR1 and CDR2: LNHDA and SQIVND (reference sequence). V shed 5 bases and J 3 bases; nucleotides not matched to a gene: 12. The CDR3 is 16 residues long. The method was immunoSEQ multiplex PCR; TCRdb's version includes in-frame clones alone and lacks a portion of them. The repertoire holds 200,000 or so clones, with roughly 83% as singletons. As regards this clone: Its matching antigen is unknown.

The clonotype originates from a woman aged 18 to 35 in good health and CMV-seronegative. The rearrangement joins TRBV19 to TRBJ2-7; 8 positions agree with TRBD1. The sample was PBMCs. The CDR3 nucleotides are TGTGCCAGTAGTCCTTCCCTCGGGACAGGACTCTACGAGCAGTACTTC. Translated, it gives CASSPSLGTGLYEQYF.